The entry below gives a single TCR beta chain sequence along with its context. At one of its ends the junction is not consistent with the germline gene, which may arise from a read error. Additional DNA sequences in this sample encode the identical CDR3. The entry originates in a study of blood T cell repertoires in COVID-19. Overall study context: COVID-19 samples collected from the United States, Italy and Spain covered acute and convalescent phases. From T cells, B-cell-depleted T cells, or PBMCs came the material, which was cDNA or gDNA.

Patients in Seattle were enrolled during active infection, then followed longitudinally. The CDR3 is 14 amino acids. Looked up from germline, CDR1 is SGDLS and CDR2 is YYNGEE. In the authors' methods: The assay estimated nucleated cells by amplifying reference gene primers. This table comes from immunoSEQ multiplex PCR, and its TCRdb copy is limited to in-frame clones, with some not included. D and trimming come from the DNA, and the V and J calls and clone size come from that table. The sample shows approximately 200,000 clones, roughly 84% of them seen only once. Sequencing input: peripheral blood. The sequence came from a woman older than 75 with COVID-19, enrolled during active disease. This rearrangement joins TRBV9 to TRBJ2-2; weak D call: TRBD2 (6 bases). The CDR3 here is CASSSGLVEGELFF. The CDR3 coding sequence is TGTGCCAGCAGCTCGGGACTTGTTGAAGGGGAGTTGTTTTTT.